This T cell receptor beta chain is from a study of OX40 agonist ivuxolimab in advanced cancers. The length of the CDR3 is 14 residues. Trimming removed 0 bases at V and 1 base at J, with 8 bases between. CDR1 is SGDLS, CDR2 YYNGEE, per germline. Data came from immunoSEQ multiplex PCR; TCRdb stores just in-frame clones and leaves some out. The data contain approximately 66,000 clones, around 87% of them singletons. This specimen was CD4+ or CD8+ T cells sorted from blood, taken in a trial of the OX40 agonist ivuxolimab. The chain employs TRBV9 and TRBJ2-7, with TRBD1 as a possible D gene (5 bases). The source is an adult with an advanced solid tumor such as melanoma, head and neck, liver or kidney cancer. CDR3 amino acids: CASSVEQGSYEQYF. The CDR3 DNA sequence: TGTGCCAGCAGCGTAGAGCAGGGTTCCTACGAGCAGTACTTC.